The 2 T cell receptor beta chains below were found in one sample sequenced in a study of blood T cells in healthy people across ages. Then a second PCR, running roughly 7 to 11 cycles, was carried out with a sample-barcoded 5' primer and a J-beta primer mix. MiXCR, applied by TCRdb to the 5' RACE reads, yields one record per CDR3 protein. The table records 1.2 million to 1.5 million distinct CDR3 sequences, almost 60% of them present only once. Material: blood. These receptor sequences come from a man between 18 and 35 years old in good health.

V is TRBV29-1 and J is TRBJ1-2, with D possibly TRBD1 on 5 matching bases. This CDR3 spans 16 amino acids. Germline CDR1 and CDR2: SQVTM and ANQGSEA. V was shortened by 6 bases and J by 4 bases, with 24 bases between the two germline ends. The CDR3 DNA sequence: TGCAGCGTCCAGCCCTCCGTGGCAGGGATTGGCTATGGCTACACCTTC. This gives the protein CSVQPSVAGIGYGYTF.

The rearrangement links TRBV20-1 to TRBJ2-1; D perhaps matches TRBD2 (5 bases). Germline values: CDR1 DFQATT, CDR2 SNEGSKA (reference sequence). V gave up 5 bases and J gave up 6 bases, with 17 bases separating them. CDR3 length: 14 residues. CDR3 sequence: CSAGGPALTNEQFF. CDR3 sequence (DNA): TGCAGTGCTGGCGGGCCCGCGTTAACCAATGAGCAGTTCTTC.